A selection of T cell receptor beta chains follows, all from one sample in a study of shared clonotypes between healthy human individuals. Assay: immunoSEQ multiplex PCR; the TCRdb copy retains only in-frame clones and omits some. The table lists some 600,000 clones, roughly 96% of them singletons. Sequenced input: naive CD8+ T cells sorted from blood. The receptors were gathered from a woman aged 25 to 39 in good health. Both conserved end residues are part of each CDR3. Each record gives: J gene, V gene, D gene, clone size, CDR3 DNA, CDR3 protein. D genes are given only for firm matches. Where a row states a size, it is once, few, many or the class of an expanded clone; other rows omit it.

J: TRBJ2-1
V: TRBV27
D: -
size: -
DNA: TGTGCCAGCAGTTTGGCCGGGACCGGCTCCTACAATGAGCAGTTCTTC
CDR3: CASSLAGTGSYNEQFF

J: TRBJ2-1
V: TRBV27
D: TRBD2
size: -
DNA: TGTGCCAGCAGGCCAGGCGGGGGAACCTACAATGAGCAGTTCTTC
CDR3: CASRPGGGTYNEQFF

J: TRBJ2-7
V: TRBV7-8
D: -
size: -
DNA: TGTGCCAGCAGCTTAGTAGTCGGGACACCGAAATACTACGAGCAGTACTTC
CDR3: CASSLVVGTPKYYEQYF

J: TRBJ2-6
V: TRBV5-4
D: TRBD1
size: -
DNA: TGTGCCAGCAGCTCCGGACAGGGGGCCTCTGGGGCCAACGTCCTGACTTTC
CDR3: CASSSGQGASGANVLTF

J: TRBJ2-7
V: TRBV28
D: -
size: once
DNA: TGTGCCAGCAGTTTCTCAACGGGACTTAGACACTACGAGCAGTACTTC
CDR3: CASSFSTGLRHYEQYF

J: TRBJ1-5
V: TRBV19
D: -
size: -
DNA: TGTGCCAGTAGTCTGCTGCTTGAGGTCAATCAGCCCCAGCATTTT
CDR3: CASSLLLEVNQPQHF

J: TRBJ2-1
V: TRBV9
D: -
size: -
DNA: TGTGCCAGCAGAGGGTCCTCGTACAATGAGCAGTTCTTC
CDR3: CASRGSSYNEQFF

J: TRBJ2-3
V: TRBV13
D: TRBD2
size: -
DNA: TGTGCCAGCAGCTACGGGACTAGCGGGGATACGCAGTATTTT
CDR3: CASSYGTSGDTQYF

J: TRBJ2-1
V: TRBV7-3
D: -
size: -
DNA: TGTGCCAGCAGCCCATTTAGCGAGCACTATGAGCAGTTCTTC
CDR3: CASSPFSEHYEQFF

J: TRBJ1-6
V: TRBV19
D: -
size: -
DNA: TGTGCCAGTAGTATAGATCTATCCCCCAGGGATAGCTCCTATAATTCACCCCTCCACTTT
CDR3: CASSIDLSPRDSSYNSPLHF

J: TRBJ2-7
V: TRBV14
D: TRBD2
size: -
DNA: TGTGCCAGCAGCCCCGGGACTAGCGGTTCCTACGAGCAGTACTTC
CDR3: CASSPGTSGSYEQYF

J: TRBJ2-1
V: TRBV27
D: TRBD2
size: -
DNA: TGTGCCAGCACCTTCGGTCTAGCGGGAGTCAATGAGCAGTTCTTC
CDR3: CASTFGLAGVNEQFF

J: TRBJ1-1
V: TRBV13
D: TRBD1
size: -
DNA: TGTGCCAGCAGCCTCGGACAGGGGTTTACTGAAGCTTTCTTT
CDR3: CASSLGQGFTEAFF

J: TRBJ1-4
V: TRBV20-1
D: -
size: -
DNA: TGCAGTGCCACCCATGAAAAACTGTTTTTT
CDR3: CSATHEKLFF

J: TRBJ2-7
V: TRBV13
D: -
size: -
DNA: TGTGCCAGCAGCTCGAGGTCGAGCCTTTCCTACGAGCAGTACTTC
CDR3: CASSSRSSLSYEQYF

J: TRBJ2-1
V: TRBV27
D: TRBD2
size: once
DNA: TGTGCCAGCAGCCCGAGCGGGAGAGGTGAGCAGTTCTTC
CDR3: CASSPSGRGEQFF

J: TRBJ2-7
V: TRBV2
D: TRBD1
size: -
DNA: TGTGCCAGAGGACAGGGGCCCTACGAGCAGTACTTC
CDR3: CARGQGPYEQYF